These 31 T cell receptor beta chains came from one sample sequenced in a study of shared clonotypes between healthy human individuals. Profiled with immunoSEQ multiplex PCR; TCRdb holds only in-frame clones, not every one. The data contain approximately 510,000 clones, roughly 78% of them singletons. The sequenced sample was PBMCs. These receptors were taken from a woman in her 40s in good health. Some clones in this sample may be carry-over from other donors' samples.

There are many counts of this clone. This rearrangement joins TRBV6-4 to TRBJ2-1; D not resolved. The CDR3 is made up of 16 amino acids. The V end lost 3 bases, the J end lost 8 bases, and 20 bases lay between the germline ends. Germline V gene sequence: CDR1 MRHNA, CDR2 SNTAGT. The CDR3 coding sequence is TGTGCCAGCAGTGATCAGTCTGGGCAAGAAGTCGATGAGCAGTTCTTC. It encodes CASSDQSGQEVDEQFF.

The chain has TRBV5-4 and TRBJ2-1; TRBD2 matches 7 bases. Trimming took 4 bases from V and 4 from J; bases not matched to a gene: 11. Germline-derived CDR1 and CDR2 are SGHNT and YYREEE (reference sequence). CDR3 length equals 16 residues. This CDR3 is CASSPREAGLYNEQFF. The CDR3 DNA reads as TGTGCCAGCAGCCCCCGTGAAGCGGGGCTTTACAATGAGCAGTTCTTC. Variable domain in full (rest from reference TRBV5-4 and TRBJ2-1): ETGVTQSPTHLIKTRGQQVTLRCSSQSGHNTVSWYQQALGQGPQFIFQYYREEENGRGNFPPRFSGLQFPNYSSELNVNALELDDSALYLCASSPREAGLYNEQFFGPGTRLTVL.

The chain links TRBV28 to TRBJ2-7; 13 bases fit TRBD2. The CDR3 sequence is 14 residues long. The V and J ends lost 6 bases and 6 bases, in that order; junction bases with no gene match: 5. Germline V gene lookup returns CDR1 MDHEN and CDR2 SYDVKM. The CDR3 here is CASSLLAGGSEQYF. CDR3 in DNA: TGTGCCAGCAGCCTACTAGCGGGAGGGTCCGAGCAGTACTTC.

The CDR3 DNA reads as TGTGCCAGCAGCCCGGGCCGCCCGACAGGGAGAGAGACCCAGTACTTC. This sequence encodes CASSPGRPTGRETQYF. The chain uses TRBV7-9 and TRBJ2-5; TRBD1 aligns across 7 bases. After removal of 5 bases from V and 4 bases from J, the junction contained 13 bases not matched to a gene. CDR3 size: 16 residues. Germline CDR1 reads SEHNR; CDR2 reads FQNEAQ (reference sequence).

Of note for this clone: Other DNA sequences in the sample encode the same CDR3. The genes are TRBV9 and TRBJ2-7; maybe TRBD2 (5 bases). CDR3 length: 14 amino acids. Trimming took 0 bases from V and 3 from J, leaving 10 bases between them. Per germline, CDR1 SGDLS and CDR2 YYNGEE. Here the CDR3 reads CASSVGRASYEQYF. The CDR3 DNA sequence: TGTGCCAGCAGCGTAGGGCGGGCTAGCTACGAGCAGTACTTC.

Comment on this clone: At the DNA level, this CDR3 is encoded by other sequences in the same sample as well. The J gene is TRBJ2-7, the V gene TRBV10-2; no clear D gene. Looked up from germline, CDR1 is WSHSY and CDR2 is SAAADI. This CDR3 is 11 amino acids long. The ends were cut back, 6 bases at V and 3 bases at J, with 6 bases in the middle. CDR3 nucleotides: TGCGCCAGCAGCCCAGGCTACGAGCAGTACTTC. It translates to CASSPGYEQYF.

This clone was counted a few times. The chain joins TRBV5-4 to TRBJ2-7; 13 positions match TRBD2. Germline V CDR1 and CDR2: SGHNT, YYREEE (reference sequence). This CDR3 is 16 amino acids long. After removal of 4 bases from V and 3 bases from J, the junction contained 7 bases not matched to a gene. This CDR3 is CASSPGGLAGVYEQYF. The CDR3 coding sequence is TGTGCCAGCAGCCCGGGCGGACTAGCGGGAGTCTACGAGCAGTACTTC.

This sequence joins TRBV5-6 and TRBJ2-7; possible D gene TRBD1, 6 bases. Deletions cut 0 bases from V and 6 bases from J, with 13 bases between. This CDR3 is built from 14 residues. Germline CDR1 is SGHDT and CDR2 is YYEEEE. CDR3 DNA: TGTGCCAGCAGCTTGGGGACAGATCTGTCCGAGCAGTACTTC. It codes for CASSLGTDLSEQYF.

This clone was picked up a small number of times. J is TRBJ2-7 and V is TRBV7-9; D unresolved. V lost 5 bases to trimming and J lost 4 bases, with 9 bases between them. This CDR3 has 12 residues. Germline V gene lookup returns CDR1 SEHNR and CDR2 FQNEAQ (reference sequence). The DNA for the CDR3 is TGTGCCAGCAGCCTCCAGACATACGAGCAGTACTTC. The encoded protein is CASSLQTYEQYF.

With respect to this clone: At one boundary the junction diverges from the germline segment, which might be a read error. V and J are TRBV10-3 and TRBJ2-7; TRBD1 agrees at 7 bases. Per the germline V gene, CDR1 is ENHRY and CDR2 is SYGVKD. CDR3 length: 15 residues. The CDR3, as DNA: TGTGCCAGCAGTGAAGGGGCAGGGGGCTCCTACGAGCAGTACTTC. Its translation is CASSEGAGGSYEQYF.

This chain uses TRBV7-9 with TRBJ2-3; no firm D call. Germline CDR1 is SEHNR and CDR2 is FQNEAQ (reference sequence). The CDR3 spans 12 residues. The V and J ends lost 2 bases and 7 bases respectively, with 7 bases between them. CDR3 sequence: CASSLKGNTQYF. Written as DNA, the CDR3 is TGTGCCAGCAGCTTAAAGGGAAATACGCAGTATTTT.

Only one count was recorded for this clone. The CDR3 DNA sequence: TGCGCCAGCAGCCATTACTACCAGGGGGCCCGCCTCAATGAGCAGTTCTTC. This sequence encodes CASSHYYQGARLNEQFF. The rearrangement uses TRBV4-3 and TRBJ2-1, with 8 bases that match TRBD1. The CDR3 is 17 residues long. V gave up 3 bases and J gave up 6 bases; unmatched junction bases: 13. Germline CDR1 LGHNA, CDR2 YSLEER.

The J gene is TRBJ1-3, the V gene TRBV4-2; D may be TRBD2 (6 bases). The J call is doubtful: the DNA matches TRBJ2-2 better. Germline V gene sequence: CDR1 LGHNA, CDR2 YNFKEQ. The CDR3 spans 17 residues. The CDR3 reads CASQPTGRGDYTGELFF. The CDR3 nucleotides read TGTGCCAGCCAACCAACCGGGAGAGGGGATTACACCGGGGAGCTGTTTTTT.

The chain uses TRBV7-9 and TRBJ2-7; 11 bases align to TRBD2. Unmatched junction bases numbered 3, after V lost 3 bases and J lost 5 bases. Germline lookup yields CDR1 SEHNR and CDR2 FQNEAQ (reference sequence). This CDR3 contains 14 residues. In DNA, the CDR3 is TGTGCCAGCAGCTTCCTAGCGGGAGGCCACGAGCAGTACTTC. Its translation is CASSFLAGGHEQYF.

The DNA for the CDR3 is TGTGCCAGCAGCTTCTCAGGGAGGACCACTGAAGCTTTCTTT. Its protein is CASSFSGRTTEAFF. This sequence joins TRBV7-9 and TRBJ1-1; D might be TRBD1 (5 bases). Germline V gene lookup returns CDR1 SEHNR and CDR2 FQNEAQ (reference sequence). This CDR3 is built from 14 residues. V was trimmed by 3 bases and J by 4 bases, leaving 12 bases between them.

This chain joins TRBV28 and TRBJ2-7; 10 bases line up with TRBD1. This CDR3 has 19 residues. CDR1 and CDR2 from the germline V gene are MDHEN and SYDVKM. Losses at the gene ends were 6 bases for V and 4 bases for J; bases not matched to a gene: 21. The CDR3, as DNA: TGTGCCAGCAGCACTAGATCCGGGACAGGGGCCACCTTAGTTTACGAGCAGTACTTC. Residues: CASSTRSGTGATLVYEQYF.

The gene calls are TRBV28 and TRBJ2-3; 13 bases agree with TRBD2. The ends lost 2 bases at V and 0 bases at J; junction bases unmatched: 5. Germline V lookup: CDR1 MDHEN, CDR2 SYDVKM. This CDR3 contains 18 residues. Here the CDR3 DNA reads TGTGCCAGCAGTTTAGGACTAGCGGGAGTTGGTAGCACAGATACGCAGTATTTT. Its translation is CASSLGLAGVGSTDTQYF.

This clone was picked up one time. The J gene is TRBJ2-7, the V gene TRBV27; the D is unclear. The CDR3 length is 16 residues. Trimming left V 2 bases short and J 5 bases short, with 19 bases between. CDR1 is MNHEY, CDR2 SMNVEV, per germline (reference sequence). DNA for the CDR3: TGTGCCAGCAGTTTACGCAGCACCCGCCTTTGGGACGAGCAGTACTTC. Translation: CASSLRSTRLWDEQYF.

V usage is TRBV7-3 and J usage is TRBJ2-1; D remains ambiguous. Trimming left V 4 bases short and J 5 bases short, with 12 bases between. Germline values: CDR1 SGHTA, CDR2 FQGTGA. There are 14 residues in the CDR3. For the CDR3, the DNA is TGTGCCAGCAGCTCTGCCCCCCGAGACAATGAGCAGTTCTTC. Its protein is CASSSAPRDNEQFF.

This clone was seen a handful of times. This chain connects TRBV7-9 to TRBJ2-7; D uncertain. V was cut by 3 bases and J by 2 bases, with 8 bases left in between. The germline V gene has CDR1 SEHNR and CDR2 FQNEAQ (reference sequence). CDR3 length: 13 amino acids. The CDR3: CASSFGRTYEQYF. The CDR3 nucleotides read TGTGCCAGCAGCTTCGGGCGGACCTACGAGCAGTACTTC.

The CDR3 is CAWSLDSGNTIYF. DNA for the CDR3: TGTGCCTGGAGCCTCGACTCTGGAAACACCATATATTTT. The J gene is TRBJ1-3, the V gene TRBV30; D is unresolved. This CDR3 comprises 13 residues. CDR1 GTSNPN and CDR2 SVGIG come from the germline V gene (reference sequence). Trimming took 3 bases from V and 0 from J, leaving 6 bases between them.

This rearrangement joins TRBV28 to TRBJ2-7; no reliable D call. Germline assignment: CDR1 MDHEN and CDR2 SYDVKM. With 6 bases removed from V and 4 bases from J, the gap between germline ends came to 13 bases. CDR3 size: 13 residues. CDR3 in amino acids: CASSQPSKYEQYF. DNA for the CDR3: TGTGCCAGCAGCCAACCCTCAAAATACGAGCAGTACTTC.

This clone was counted a few times. J is TRBJ2-7 and V is TRBV6-6, with 8 bases matching TRBD1. V was pared by 6 bases and J by 1 base, with 8 bases of the junction left unmatched. The germline V gene encodes CDR1 MNHNY and CDR2 SVGAGI (reference sequence). This CDR3 spans 15 amino acids. CDR3 coding DNA: TGTGCCAGCAGCAAGACAGGGGTCCCTTCCTACGAGCAGTACTTC. Its protein is CASSKTGVPSYEQYF.

This clone was seen at least ten times. The chain couples TRBV5-8 to TRBJ1-1; maybe TRBD1 (5 bases). Germline values: CDR1 SGHTS, CDR2 YDEGEE. V was pared by 1 base and J by 4 bases, with 11 bases between. The CDR3 covers 14 residues. CDR3 in amino acids: CASSLRGSGTEAFF. Written as DNA, the CDR3 is TGTGCCAGCAGCTTGAGGGGCTCCGGCACTGAAGCTTTCTTT.

This clone was counted once. This chain joins TRBV19 and TRBJ1-4, with TRBD1 matching over 10 bases. The CDR3 is 16 residues long. Germline lookup yields CDR1 LNHDA and CDR2 SQIVND (reference sequence). Trimming at V came to 4 bases and at J to 5 bases, leaving 7 bases not matched to a gene. In DNA, the CDR3 is TGTGCCAGTAGTAGCCCAAGACAGGGGGCAAATGAAAAACTGTTTTTT. Protein: CASSSPRQGANEKLFF.

V usage is TRBV19 and J usage is TRBJ2-3; TRBD1 matches at 9 bases. The germline V gene encodes CDR1 LNHDA and CDR2 SQIVND (reference sequence). With V trimmed by 5 bases and J by 6 bases, 3 bases remained unmatched. This CDR3 has 13 amino acids. The CDR3 DNA sequence: TGTGCCAGTAGTCCGGGGACAGGGGATACGCAGTATTTT. Its protein is CASSPGTGDTQYF.

As for this clone: No DNA is shown, since the ends of the CDR3 on it are uncertain; the CDR3 is the one TCRdb lists. The CDR3 here is CASQHFGTYEQYF. The chain couples TRBV7-9 to TRBJ2-7. Termini included, the CDR3 measures 13 amino acids. The germline gives CDR1 SEHNR, CDR2 FQNEAQ (reference sequence).

Only a few counts were recorded for this clone. J is TRBJ2-1 and V is TRBV4-2; D perhaps matches TRBD2 (5 bases). This CDR3 comprises 13 residues. Per germline, CDR1 LGHNA and CDR2 YNFKEQ. Trimming pared 0 bases from V and 14 bases from J, leaving 14 bases between. This CDR3 reads CASSQDLRDLKFF. CDR3 nucleotide sequence: TGTGCCAGCAGCCAAGATTTACGGGATCTTAAGTTCTTC.

This clone turned up a few times. The gene calls are TRBV5-1 and TRBJ2-2; 7 bases are shared with TRBD1. The CDR3 loop spans 15 amino acids. CDR1 is SGHRS and CDR2 is YFSETQ in the germline V gene. V lost 6 bases and J lost 4; bases outside the gene matches: 9. The CDR3 is CASKLRQGPTGELFF. CDR3 coding DNA: TGCGCCAGCAAACTCCGACAGGGTCCCACCGGGGAGCTGTTTTTT.

This clone occurred once. This sample also contains other DNA sequences that code for the same CDR3. The chain couples TRBV9 to TRBJ2-7, with 13 positions matching TRBD2. Germline V gene lookup returns CDR1 SGDLS and CDR2 YYNGEE. Germline trimming cut 2 bases from V and 4 bases from J; bases unmatched to any gene: 3. The CDR3 is 15 amino acids. The DNA of the CDR3 is TGTGCCAGCAGCGTCGGACTAGCGGGAGCGTACGAGCAGTACTTC. It specifies CASSVGLAGAYEQYF. The full variable domain, rest sourced from reference TRBV9 and TRBJ2-7, is DSGVTQTPKHLITATGQRVTLRCSPRSGDLSVYWYQQSLDQGLQFLIQYYNGEERAKGNILERFSAQQFPDLHSELNLSSLELGDSALYFCASSVGLAGAYEQYFGPGTRLTVT.

The CDR3 nucleotides read TGCGCCAGCAGCCACCCTACAGGGATCCGATCACCCCTCCACTTT. Its protein is CASSHPTGIRSPLHF. The chain carries TRBV4-1 and TRBJ1-6; D is possibly TRBD1 (6 bases). The germline gives CDR1 MGHRA, CDR2 YSYEKL. With 3 bases removed from V and 10 bases from J, the gap between germline ends came to 16 bases. This CDR3 is 15 amino acids long.